Listed here are 21 T cell receptor beta chains from one sample, sequenced in a study of cytomegalovirus exposure and HLA in healthy donors. Primers included in the PCR were 60 Vbeta and 13 Jbeta primers. Assay used: immunoSEQ multiplex PCR; TCRdb lists only in-frame clones, some missing. The table lists 93,000 or so clones, 60% to 80% of them singletons, with approximately 3.8% in the top ten. The sample comprised PBMCs. The receptors stem from a man in his fifties or sixties in good health and CMV-seropositive.

The chain is built from TRBV6-1 and TRBJ2-3; no firm D call. This CDR3 has 15 residues. Germline V gives CDR1 MNHNS, CDR2 SASEGT. Deletions cut 2 bases from V and 6 bases from J, with 15 bases between. CDR3 bases: TGTGCCAGCAGTGAACTCCTTGACTCTTTCGATACGCAGTATTTT. Encoded protein: CASSELLDSFDTQYF.

This chain connects TRBV5-1 to TRBJ2-7; 11 positions match TRBD2. Germline assignment: CDR1 SGHRS and CDR2 YFSETQ. J was trimmed by 3 bases and V by 4 bases; bases with no gene match: 6. The length of the CDR3 is 15 residues. The CDR3 DNA reads TGCGCCAGCAGCGTGACTAGCGGGATAGGCTACGAGCAGTACTTC. This translates into CASSVTSGIGYEQYF.

The gene calls are TRBV7-2 and TRBJ2-2, with 13 positions matching TRBD2. There are 15 residues in the CDR3. Trimming cost V 5 bases and J 6 bases; bases outside gene matches: 3. CDR1 is SGHTA, CDR2 FQGNSA, per germline. This CDR3 is CASSPTSGRAGELFF. The CDR3 nucleotides read TGTGCCAGCAGCCCAACTAGCGGGAGGGCCGGGGAGCTGTTTTTT.

The V and J genes are TRBV21-1 and TRBJ2-2; the tabulated D call, TRBD2, remains unverified against the DNA. TRBV21-1 is a listed pseudogene. The CDR3 consists of 18 residues. As DNA, the CDR3 is TGTGCCAGCAGCAAGGAGGAGGGGAACCTAGGGCGGAGCGGGGAGCTGTTTTTT. It yields the protein CASSKEEGNLGRSGELFF.

This clone was observed a handful of times. The genes are TRBV2 and TRBJ2-5; TRBD1 agrees at 7 bases. There are 13 residues in the CDR3. Germline-derived CDR1 and CDR2 are SNHLY and FYNNEI. V shed 7 bases and J 0 bases; nucleotides not matched to a gene: 2. The CDR3 bases are TGTGCCAGCACAGGGGGTTACCAAGAGACCCAGTACTTC. It specifies CASTGGYQETQYF. Complete variable domain (other parts from reference TRBV2 and TRBJ2-5): EPEVTQTPSHQVTQMGQEVILRCVPISNHLYFYWYRQILGQKVEFLVSFYNNEISEKSEIFDDQFSVERPDGSNFTLKIRSTKLEDSAMYFCASTGGYQETQYFGPGTRLLVL.

The chain joins TRBV4-3 to TRBJ2-5; perhaps TRBD2 as D (6 bases). The J call is uncertain, as TRBJ2-7 better fits the DNA end. The CDR3 sequence is 15 residues long. Per germline, CDR1 LGHNA and CDR2 YSLEER. CDR3 sequence (DNA): TGCGCCAGCAGCCAAGATGGGGACTCCTCCTACGAGCAGTACTTC. This sequence encodes CASSQDGDSSYEQYF.

The CDR3 DNA follows: TGTGCCAGCAGCTTCAGGGGCGCCTATAATTCACCCCTCCACTTT. Encoded protein: CASSFRGAYNSPLHF. The rearrangement links TRBV5-4 to TRBJ1-6; the D gene is possibly TRBD1 (6 bases). Trimming removed 2 bases from V and 2 bases from J, with 8 bases in between. The CDR3 is 15 residues long. Germline V gene lookup returns CDR1 SGHNT and CDR2 YYREEE (reference sequence).

The gene calls are TRBV9 and TRBJ2-5; D ambiguous. Matching the DNA end better, TRBJ2-7 makes the J call doubtful. In germline, CDR1 is SGDLS, CDR2 YYNGEE. The CDR3 is 13 amino acids. In DNA form, the CDR3 reads TGTGCCAGCAGCAAAAACCCCAATTCCGAGCAGTACTTC. The encoded protein is CASSKNPNSEQYF.

V is TRBV2 and J is TRBJ1-2; 8 bases are a match to TRBD1. The CDR3 loop spans 13 amino acids. Germline values: CDR1 SNHLY, CDR2 FYNNEI. J was trimmed by 5 bases and V by 7 bases; bases with no gene match: 6. The CDR3 DNA reads TGTGCCAGCAACGACAGGGGTGATTATGGCTACACCTTC. Translating gives CASNDRGDYGYTF.

This chain joins TRBV29-1 and TRBJ1-1; a possible D gene is TRBD1 (6 bases). Germline CDR1 SQVTM, CDR2 ANQGSEA. The CDR3 spans 13 residues. V was trimmed by 0 bases and J by 10 bases, leaving 15 bases between them. The CDR3 DNA sequence: TGCAGCGTTGAAGATGCGGGGGGCGCGGGAGCTTTCTTT. As protein: CSVEDAGGAGAFF. Looking up the rest from reference TRBV29-1 and TRBJ1-1 gives the full variable domain: SAVISQKPSRDICQRGTSLTIQCQVDSQVTMMFWYRQQPGQSLTLIATANQGSEATYESGFVIDKFPISRPNLTFSTLTVSNMSPEDSSIYLCSVEDAGGAGAFFGQGTRLTVV.

The rearrangement joins TRBV18 to TRBJ2-7; 7 bases map to TRBD1. Per germline, CDR1 KGHSH and CDR2 LQKENI. The ends lost 5 bases at V and 4 bases at J; junction bases unmatched: 5. The CDR3 spans 13 residues. The CDR3 coding sequence is TGTGCCAGCTCAGATGGGACAGCATACGAGCAGTACTTC. This encodes CASSDGTAYEQYF.

The chain combines TRBV7-2 with TRBJ2-7; the D gene is possibly TRBD2 (6 bases). CDR1 and CDR2 (germline): SGHTA, FQGNSA. The V gene lost 2 bases and the J gene lost 1 base, with 9 bases spanning the gap. The CDR3 runs 14 residues. The CDR3 reads CASSLMGGSYEQYF. The DNA for the CDR3 is TGTGCCAGCAGCTTAATGGGGGGTTCCTACGAGCAGTACTTC.

The chain joins TRBV27 to TRBJ2-7; D is undetermined. Trimming removed 4 bases from V and 2 bases from J, with 9 bases in between. The CDR3 covers 13 residues. Germline CDR1 and CDR2: MNHEY and SMNVEV (reference sequence). The chain's CDR3 is CASSSTTTYEQYF. CDR3 sequence (DNA): TGTGCCAGCAGTTCCACAACCACCTACGAGCAGTACTTC.

This sequence joins TRBV14 and TRBJ2-1; 7 bases agree with TRBD2. The CDR3 spans 16 residues. The V gene end was trimmed by 4 bases and the J gene end by 0 bases; junction bases not matched to a gene: 6. Germline-derived CDR1 and CDR2 are SGHDN and FVKESK. The CDR3 nucleotides read TGTGCCAGCAGCCCAGGAGGGAGGGGCTCCTACAATGAGCAGTTCTTC. Translated: CASSPGGRGSYNEQFF.

V is TRBV19 and J is TRBJ2-1; possible D gene TRBD2, 5 bases. The CDR3 runs 12 residues. The V end lost 9 bases, the J end lost 9 bases, and 15 bases lay between the germline ends. In germline, CDR1 is LNHDA, CDR2 SQIVND (reference sequence). The DNA of the CDR3 is TGTGCCAGCTCGACTAAGTTGGGTGAGCAGTTCTTC. Translation gives CASSTKLGEQFF.

The rearrangement uses TRBV28 and TRBJ2-3; 7 positions match TRBD2. Per the germline V gene, CDR1 is MDHEN and CDR2 is SYDVKM. V dropped 6 bases and J dropped 0; count of bases not matched to a gene: 9. The length of the CDR3 is 16 residues. CDR3 nucleotides: TGTGCCAGCAGGGGACGGGCTAGCGGTAGCACAGATACGCAGTATTTT. This gives the protein CASRGRASGSTDTQYF. The full variable domain, with the rest looked up from reference TRBV28 and TRBJ2-3, is DVKVTQSSRYLVKRTGEKVFLECVQDMDHENMFWYRQDPGLGLRLIYFSYDVKMKEKGDIPEGYSVSREKKERFSLILESASTNQTSMYLCASRGRASGSTDTQYFGPGTRLTVL.

Comments on this clone: Other DNA sequences in this specimen translate into the identical CDR3. V usage is TRBV18 and J usage is TRBJ2-7, with 12 bases matching TRBD2. The V and J ends lost 3 bases and 0 bases, in that order; junction bases with no gene match: 0. Germline-derived CDR1 and CDR2 are KGHSH and LQKENI. This CDR3 has 15 amino acids. In DNA form, the CDR3 reads TGTGCCAGCTCACCGACTAGCGGGAGCTCCTACGAGCAGTACTTC. Encoded protein: CASSPTSGSSYEQYF.

The chain uses TRBV30 and TRBJ2-2; 9 bases fit TRBD1. Germline V CDR1 and CDR2: GTSNPN, SVGIG (reference sequence). This CDR3 is built from 15 residues. Trimming cost V 2 bases and J 4 bases; bases outside gene matches: 5. The CDR3 region has the DNA TGTGCCTGGAGTAAGGTGGACAGGGGCACCGGGGAGCTGTTTTTT. It yields the protein CAWSKVDRGTGELFF.

This clone was counted once. The J gene is TRBJ2-7, the V gene TRBV19; D is perhaps TRBD2 (6 bases). CDR1 LNHDA and CDR2 SQIVND come from the germline V gene (reference sequence). CDR3 length equals 14 residues. Deletions cut 3 bases from V and 2 bases from J, with 11 bases between. CDR3 protein: CASSMWTNPYEQYF. The DNA for the CDR3 is TGTGCCAGTAGTATGTGGACTAACCCCTACGAGCAGTACTTC.

V gene TRBV5-1 combines with J gene TRBJ2-3; the D gene is possibly TRBD1 (6 bases). The V and J ends lost 0 bases and 0 bases respectively, with 11 bases between them. This CDR3 is 16 amino acids long. Looked up from germline, CDR1 is SGHRS and CDR2 is YFSETQ. The CDR3: CASSLARGPSTDTQYF. CDR3 bases: TGCGCCAGCAGCTTGGCCAGGGGCCCTAGCACAGATACGCAGTATTTT. The full variable domain, with the rest looked up from reference TRBV5-1 and TRBJ2-3, is KAGVTQTPRYLIKTRGQQVTLSCSPISGHRSVSWYQQTPGQGLQFLFEYFSETQRNKGNFPGRFSGRQFSNSRSEMNVSTLELGDSALYLCASSLARGPSTDTQYFGPGTRLTVL.

This clone was recorded only once. The rearrangement joins TRBV11-1 to TRBJ2-5; the match to TRBD2 covers 8 bases. J gave up 5 bases and V 6 bases, and 11 bases lay outside the gene matches. CDR1 and CDR2 from the germline V gene are SGHAT and FQDESV (reference sequence). The CDR3 has 15 residues. DNA of the CDR3: TGTGCCAGCAGTAATCAGCGGGAGTACATGGAGACCCAGTACTTC. It is translated as CASSNQREYMETQYF.